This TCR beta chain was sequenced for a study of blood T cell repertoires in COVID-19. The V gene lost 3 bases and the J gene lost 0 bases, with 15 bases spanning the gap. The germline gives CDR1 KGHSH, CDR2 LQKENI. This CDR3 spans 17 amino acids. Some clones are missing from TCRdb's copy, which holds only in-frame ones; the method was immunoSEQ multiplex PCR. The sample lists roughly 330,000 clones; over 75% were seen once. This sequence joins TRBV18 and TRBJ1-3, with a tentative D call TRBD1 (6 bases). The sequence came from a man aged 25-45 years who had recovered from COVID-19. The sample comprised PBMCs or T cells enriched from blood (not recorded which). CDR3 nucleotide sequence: TGTGCCAGCTCACCGTACTTGCCGACAGGCTCTGGAAACACCATATATTTT. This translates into CASSPYLPTGSGNTIYF.